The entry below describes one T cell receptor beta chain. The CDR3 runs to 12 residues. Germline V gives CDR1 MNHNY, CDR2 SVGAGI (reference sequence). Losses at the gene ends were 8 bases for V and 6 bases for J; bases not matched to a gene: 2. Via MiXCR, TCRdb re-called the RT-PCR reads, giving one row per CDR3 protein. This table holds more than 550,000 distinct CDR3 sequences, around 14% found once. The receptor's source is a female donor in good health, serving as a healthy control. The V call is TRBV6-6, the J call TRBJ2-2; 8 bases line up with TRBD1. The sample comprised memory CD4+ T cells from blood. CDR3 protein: CASGQGPGELFF. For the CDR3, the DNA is TGTGCCAGCGGACAGGGCCCCGGGGAGCTGTTTTTT.